Sequencing of this TCR beta chain was carried out in a study of response to subunit inactivated influenza vaccine. Study-wide results and limits: After each seasonal influenza vaccination, few new T cells are recruited, the authors suggested.

This clonotype was found a few times. Antigen: not known. The CDR3 sequence is 16 residues long. CDR1 is SSHAT, CDR2 FNYEAQ, per germline (reference sequence). V trimming: 5 bases; J trimming: 3 bases; junction bases outside the gene matches: 12. TCRdb recomputed calls from the RT-PCR reads with MiXCR, one row per CDR3 protein. Seen here are a few hundred thousand distinct CDR3 sequences, about 20% observed once, and the top ten hold 10%. Material: PBMCs from blood, obtained about 19 months after vaccination. This TCR came from a man aged 50 to 69 who received an inactivated influenza vaccine. The V and J genes are TRBV7-7 and TRBJ1-1; 7 nucleotides align to TRBD1. In DNA, the CDR3 is TGTGCCAGCAGCCCCCTGGGGAGGGGGCGGCACACTGAAGCTTTCTTT. As protein: CASSPLGRGRHTEAFF. Together with reference TRBV7-7 and TRBJ1-1, the CDR3 gives the full variable domain: GAGVSQSPRYKVTKRGQDVTLRCDPISSHATLYWYQQALGQGPEFLTYFNYEAQPDKSGLPSDRFSAERPEGSISTLTIQRTEQRDSAMYRCASSPLGRGRHTEAFFGQGTRLTVV.